These 14 T cell receptor beta chains originate from one sample sequenced in a study of cytomegalovirus exposure and HLA in healthy donors. Assay used: immunoSEQ multiplex PCR; TCRdb lists only in-frame clones, some missing. The profile covers 150,000 to 200,000 clones, with roughly 90% appearing a single time and around 10% taken by the ten largest. The material sequenced was PBMCs. All receptors derive from a woman between 18 and 30 years old in good health and CMV-seropositive.

The chain has TRBV27 and TRBJ1-5; D possibly corresponds to TRBD1 (6 bases). Trimming removed 7 bases from V and 5 bases from J, with 9 bases in between. Germline assignment: CDR1 MNHEY and CDR2 SMNVEV (reference sequence). There are 12 residues in the CDR3. The CDR3 region is CASKKGDQPQHF. CDR3 sequence (DNA): TGTGCCAGCAAGAAGGGGGATCAGCCCCAGCATTTT.

The chain joins TRBV28 to TRBJ2-1; 12 bases map to TRBD1. With 7 bases clipped from V and 7 bases from J, the junction kept 11 bases outside the gene matches. The CDR3 consists of 16 residues. The germline gives CDR1 MDHEN, CDR2 SYDVKM. This CDR3 reads CASTLSGTGGINEQFF. In DNA, the CDR3 is TGTGCCAGCACCTTATCCGGGACAGGGGGCATAAATGAGCAGTTCTTC.

This chain connects TRBV10-1 to TRBJ2-5; D remains ambiguous. Per the germline V gene, CDR1 is WNHNN and CDR2 is SYGVQD (reference sequence). The CDR3 is made up of 12 amino acids. V gave up 3 bases and J gave up 5 bases, with 7 bases separating them. The CDR3 coding sequence is TGCGCCAGCAGTGACAGTGGTGAGACCCAGTACTTC. This translates into CASSDSGETQYF.

This clone has more than one count but fewer than ten. The chain uses TRBV2 and TRBJ1-5; 9 nucleotides match TRBD1. Germline CDR1 is SNHLY and CDR2 is FYNNEI. The CDR3 length is 13 residues. Trimming took 5 bases from V and 6 from J; bases not matched to a gene: 2. In nucleotides, the CDR3 is TGTGCCAGCAGTCGACAGGGGGGTCAGCCCCAGCATTTT. Its protein is CASSRQGGQPQHF. The whole variable domain, remainder taken from reference TRBV2 and TRBJ1-5, is EPEVTQTPSHQVTQMGQEVILRCVPISNHLYFYWYRQILGQKVEFLVSFYNNEISEKSEIFDDQFSVERPDGSNFTLKIRSTKLEDSAMYFCASSRQGGQPQHFGDGTRLSIL.

The J gene is TRBJ2-5, the V gene TRBV30; maybe TRBD1 (5 bases). The CDR3 sequence is 15 residues long. V was clipped by 4 bases and J by 5 bases, with 20 bases between them. CDR1 GTSNPN and CDR2 SVGIG come from the germline V gene (reference sequence). Here the CDR3 reads CAWNKGQGVGETQYF. CDR3 nucleotide sequence: TGTGCCTGGAATAAGGGCCAAGGGGTCGGTGAGACCCAGTACTTC.

The chain recombines TRBV6-6 with TRBJ1-1; D call uncertain. V shed 7 bases and J shed 5 bases, with 11 bases lying between them. Germline V lookup: CDR1 MNHNY, CDR2 SVGAGI (reference sequence). The CDR3 consists of 12 residues. The CDR3, as DNA: TGTGCCAGCACATCGCGGAGGACTGAAGCTTTCTTT. Translated: CASTSRRTEAFF.

The chain is built from TRBV9 and TRBJ2-6; D remains ambiguous. V lost 2 bases and J 0 bases, leaving 6 bases between the germline ends. Germline V gene data show CDR1 as SGDLS and CDR2 as YYNGEE. This CDR3 is built from 15 residues. The CDR3 protein is CASSVINSGANVLTF. The CDR3 nucleotides are TGTGCCAGCAGCGTTATTAACTCTGGGGCCAACGTCCTGACTTTC.

The V and J genes are TRBV12-5 and TRBJ2-7, with 9 bases matching TRBD2. CDR1 is LGHNT and CDR2 is FRNRAP in the germline V gene. After removal of 7 bases from V and 6 bases from J, the junction contained 13 bases not matched to a gene. The CDR3 is 15 amino acids. The CDR3 sequence is CASAHPRAGGGEQYF. CDR3 DNA: TGTGCTAGTGCCCATCCCAGGGCGGGAGGGGGCGAGCAGTACTTC.

J is TRBJ1-3 and V is TRBV7-3; D remains unclear. The CDR3 loop spans 17 amino acids. V gave up 6 bases and J gave up 0 bases, with 18 bases separating them. The germline CDR1 and CDR2 sequences are SGHTA and FQGTGA. The CDR3 DNA reads TGTGCCAGCAGTTACGGGTCGGGGAGCTCCTCTGGAAACACCATATATTTT. This sequence encodes CASSYGSGSSSGNTIYF.

A few counts support this clone. One end of the junction varies from germline; a read error may be responsible. The chain combines TRBV7-7 with TRBJ2-2, with D possibly being TRBD2 (5 bases). Per the germline V gene, CDR1 is SSHAT and CDR2 is FNYEAQ (reference sequence). This CDR3 spans 13 amino acids. In nucleotides, the CDR3 is TGTGCTAGCAGCGAGGAGGACACCGGGGAGCTGTTTTTT. Its translation is CASSEEDTGELFF.

The genes are TRBV19 and TRBJ2-7, with 8 bases lining up with TRBD1. Germline V gene data show CDR1 as LNHDA and CDR2 as SQIVND (reference sequence). The CDR3 loop spans 12 amino acids. The trim removed 3 bases at V and 6 bases at J, leaving 1 base unmatched. DNA for the CDR3: TGTGCCAGTAGTATCGACAGGGGCGAGCAGTACTTC. Translation gives CASSIDRGEQYF. Filled out from reference TRBV19 and TRBJ2-7, the complete variable domain reads DGGITQSPKYLFRKEGQNVTLSCEQNLNHDAMYWYRQDPGQGLRLIYYSQIVNDFQKGDIAEGYSVSREKKESFPLTVTSAQKNPTAFYLCASSIDRGEQYFGPGTRLTVT.

The chain carries TRBV28 and TRBJ1-2, with 8 bases lining up with TRBD1. This CDR3 spans 14 amino acids. From germline, CDR1 is MDHEN and CDR2 SYDVKM. The ends lost 10 bases at V and 4 bases at J; junction bases unmatched: 11. CDR3 in amino acids: CATLQGANIYGYTF. CDR3 nucleotides: TGTGCCACCCTTCAGGGGGCGAACATCTATGGCTACACCTTC.

The V gene is TRBV10-3, the J gene TRBJ2-1, with D possibly matching TRBD2 (5 bases). CDR1 and CDR2 from the germline V gene are ENHRY and SYGVKD. V gave up 9 bases and J gave up 9 bases, with 18 bases separating them. The CDR3 is 13 amino acids. CDR3 sequence reads: CAIESEPGSEQFF. The CDR3 DNA sequence: TGTGCCATAGAATCGGAACCGGGATCTGAGCAGTTCTTC.

This rearrangement joins TRBV11-3 to TRBJ2-7, with 9 bases that match TRBD2. The CDR3 covers 14 residues. Trimming cost V 4 bases and J 3 bases; bases outside gene matches: 4. Germline CDR1 SGHNT, CDR2 YENEEA. The CDR3 loop reads CASSSSGTVYEQYF. The DNA of the CDR3 is TGTGCCAGCAGCTCTAGCGGGACTGTCTACGAGCAGTACTTC. The full variable domain, in which reference TRBV11-3 and TRBJ2-7 provide the parts outside the CDR3, is EAGVVQSPRYKIIEKKQPVAFWCNPISGHNTLYWYLQNLGQGPELLIRYENEEAVDDSQLPKDRFSAERLKGVDSTLKIQPAELGDSAVYLCASSSSGTVYEQYFGPGTRLTVT.